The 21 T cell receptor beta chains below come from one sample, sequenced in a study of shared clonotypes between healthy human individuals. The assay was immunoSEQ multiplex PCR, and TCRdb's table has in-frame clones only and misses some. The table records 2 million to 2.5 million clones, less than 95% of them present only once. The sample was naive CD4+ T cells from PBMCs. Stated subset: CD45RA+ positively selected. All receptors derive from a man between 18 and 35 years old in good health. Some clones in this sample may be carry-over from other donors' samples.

CDR3 protein: CASSLGQGSTEAFF. The CDR3, as DNA: TGTGCCAGCAGCCTAGGACAGGGCTCCACTGAAGCTTTCTTT. This rearrangement joins TRBV6-1 to TRBJ1-1, with 8 bases fitting TRBD1. V gave up 6 bases and J gave up 4 bases; unmatched junction bases: 7. Germline V lookup: CDR1 MNHNS, CDR2 SASEGT. CDR3 length: 14 residues.

The CDR3 here is CASSGHGTGEGTQYF. The CDR3 nucleotides are TGTGCCAGCAGCGGCCACGGGACAGGGGAGGGGACCCAGTACTTC. The genes are TRBV9 and TRBJ2-5; 10 nucleotides line up with TRBD1. The junction had 9 bases not matched to a gene; V was cut back by 3 bases and J by 7 bases. Germline V gives CDR1 SGDLS, CDR2 YYNGEE. This CDR3 is 15 amino acids long.

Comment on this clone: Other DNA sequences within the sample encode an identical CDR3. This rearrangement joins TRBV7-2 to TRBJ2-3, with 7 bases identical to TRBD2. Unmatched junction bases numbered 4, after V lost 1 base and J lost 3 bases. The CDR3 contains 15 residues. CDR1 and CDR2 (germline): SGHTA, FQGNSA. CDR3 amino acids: CASSLVGGRTDTQYF. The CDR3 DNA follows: TGTGCCAGCAGCTTAGTGGGAGGGCGGACAGATACGCAGTATTTT.

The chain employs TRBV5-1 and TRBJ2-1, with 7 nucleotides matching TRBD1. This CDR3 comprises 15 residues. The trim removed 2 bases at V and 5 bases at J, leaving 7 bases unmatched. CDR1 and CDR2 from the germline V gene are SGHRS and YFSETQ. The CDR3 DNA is TGCGCCAGCAGCTTCGAGGGACAGCCTCACAATGAGCAGTTCTTC. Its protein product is CASSFEGQPHNEQFF. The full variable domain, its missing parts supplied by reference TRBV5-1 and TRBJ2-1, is KAGVTQTPRYLIKTRGQQVTLSCSPISGHRSVSWYQQTPGQGLQFLFEYFSETQRNKGNFPGRFSGRQFSNSRSEMNVSTLELGDSALYLCASSFEGQPHNEQFFGPGTRLTVL.

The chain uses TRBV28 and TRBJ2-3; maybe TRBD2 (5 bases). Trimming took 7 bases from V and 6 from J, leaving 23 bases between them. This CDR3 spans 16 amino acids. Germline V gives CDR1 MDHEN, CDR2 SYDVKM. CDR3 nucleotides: TGTGCCAGCACCGTGCGACCACGGGCGGGTATGGATACGCAGTATTTT. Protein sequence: CASTVRPRAGMDTQYF.

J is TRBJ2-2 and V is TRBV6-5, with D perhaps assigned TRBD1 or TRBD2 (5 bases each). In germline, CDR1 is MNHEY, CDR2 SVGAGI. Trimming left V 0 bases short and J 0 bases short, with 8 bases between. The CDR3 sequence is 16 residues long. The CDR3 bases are TGTGCCAGCAGTTACTCGGGGGTCGCGAACACCGGGGAGCTGTTTTTT. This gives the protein CASSYSGVANTGELFF.

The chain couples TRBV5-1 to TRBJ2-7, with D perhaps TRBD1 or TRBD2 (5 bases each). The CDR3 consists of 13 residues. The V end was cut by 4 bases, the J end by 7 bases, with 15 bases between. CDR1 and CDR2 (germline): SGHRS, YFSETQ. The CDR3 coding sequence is TGCGCCAGCAGCCTCGGGACGACCTTAGAGCAGTACTTC. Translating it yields CASSLGTTLEQYF.

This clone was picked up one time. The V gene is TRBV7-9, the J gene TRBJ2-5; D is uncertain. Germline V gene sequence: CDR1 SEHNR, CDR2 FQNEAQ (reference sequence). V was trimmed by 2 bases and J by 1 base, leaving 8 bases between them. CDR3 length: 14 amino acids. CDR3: CASSLISSQETQYF. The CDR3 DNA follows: TGTGCCAGCAGCTTAATTTCCAGCCAAGAGACCCAGTACTTC.

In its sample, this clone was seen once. CDR3 amino acids: CASSPFRRGSYTDTQYF. The CDR3 DNA reads TGTGCCAGCAGCCCTTTCCGGAGGGGCTCCTACACAGATACGCAGTATTTT. The chain links TRBV7-3 to TRBJ2-3; D is perhaps TRBD2 (6 bases). The CDR3 sequence is 17 residues long. Trimming left V 5 bases short and J 2 bases short, with 20 bases between. CDR1 is SGHTA, CDR2 FQGTGA, per germline.

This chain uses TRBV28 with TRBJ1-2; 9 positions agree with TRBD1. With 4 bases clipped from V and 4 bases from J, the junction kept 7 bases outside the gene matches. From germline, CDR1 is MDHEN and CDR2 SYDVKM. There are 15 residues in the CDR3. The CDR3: CASSWAAGQGYGYTF. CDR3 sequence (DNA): TGTGCCAGCAGTTGGGCGGCGGGACAGGGCTATGGCTACACCTTC.

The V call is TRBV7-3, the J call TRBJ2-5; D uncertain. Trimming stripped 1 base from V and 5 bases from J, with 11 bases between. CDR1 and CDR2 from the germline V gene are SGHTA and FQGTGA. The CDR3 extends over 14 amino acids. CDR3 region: CASSLIASAETQYF. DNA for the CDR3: TGTGCCAGCAGCTTAATTGCCTCAGCGGAGACCCAGTACTTC.

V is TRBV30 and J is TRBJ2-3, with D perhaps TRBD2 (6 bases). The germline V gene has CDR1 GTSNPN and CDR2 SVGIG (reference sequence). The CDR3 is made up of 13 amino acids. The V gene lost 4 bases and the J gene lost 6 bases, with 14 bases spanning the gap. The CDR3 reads CAWTPGVSDTQYF. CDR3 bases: TGTGCCTGGACTCCGGGGGTATCGGATACGCAGTATTTT.

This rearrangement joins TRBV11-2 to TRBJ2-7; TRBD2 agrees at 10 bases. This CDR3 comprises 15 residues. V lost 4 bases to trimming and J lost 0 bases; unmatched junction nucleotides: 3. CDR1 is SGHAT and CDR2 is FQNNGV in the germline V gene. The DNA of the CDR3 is TGTGCCAGCAGCTCTATAGCGGGAGGCTCCTACGAGCAGTACTTC. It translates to CASSSIAGGSYEQYF. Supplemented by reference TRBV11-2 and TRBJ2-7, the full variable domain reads EAGVAQSPRYKIIEKRQSVAFWCNPISGHATLYWYQQILGQGPKLLIQFQNNGVVDDSQLPKDRFSAERLKGVDSTLKIQPAKLEDSAVYLCASSSIAGGSYEQYFGPGTRLTVT.

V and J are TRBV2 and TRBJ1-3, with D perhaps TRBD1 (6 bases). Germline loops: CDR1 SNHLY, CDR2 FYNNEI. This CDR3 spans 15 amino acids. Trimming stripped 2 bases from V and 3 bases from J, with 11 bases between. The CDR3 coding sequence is TGTGCCAGCAGTGAAAGGCGAGGGGGTGGAAACACCATATATTTT. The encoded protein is CASSERRGGGNTIYF.

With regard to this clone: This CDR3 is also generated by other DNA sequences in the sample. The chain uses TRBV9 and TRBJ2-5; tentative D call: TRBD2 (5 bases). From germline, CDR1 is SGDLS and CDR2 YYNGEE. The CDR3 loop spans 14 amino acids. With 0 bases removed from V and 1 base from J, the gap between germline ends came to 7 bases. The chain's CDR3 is CASSVGRTQETQYF. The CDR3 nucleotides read TGTGCCAGCAGCGTAGGGAGGACCCAAGAGACCCAGTACTTC.

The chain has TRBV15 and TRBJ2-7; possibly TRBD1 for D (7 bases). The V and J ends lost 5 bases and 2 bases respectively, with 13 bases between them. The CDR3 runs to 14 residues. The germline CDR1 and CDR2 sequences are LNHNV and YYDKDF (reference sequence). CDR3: CATSPRGAAYEQYF. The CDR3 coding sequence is TGTGCCACCAGCCCCAGGGGGGCAGCCTACGAGCAGTACTTC.

CDR3 in amino acids: CASSQDGGGLAQYF. The CDR3 DNA is TGCGCCAGCAGCCAAGATGGAGGGGGCCTGGCGCAGTATTTT. The J gene is TRBJ2-3, the V gene TRBV4-1; the D gene is possibly TRBD1 (7 bases). CDR3 size: 14 residues. V shed 0 bases and J shed 10 bases, with 14 bases lying between them. Germline V gives CDR1 MGHRA, CDR2 YSYEKL.

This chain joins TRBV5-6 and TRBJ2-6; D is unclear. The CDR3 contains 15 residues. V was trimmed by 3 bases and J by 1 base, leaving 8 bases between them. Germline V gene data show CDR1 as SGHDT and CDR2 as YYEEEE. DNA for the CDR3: TGTGCCAGCAGCTCGCGTAGTTCTGGGGCCAACGTCCTGACTTTC. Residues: CASSSRSSGANVLTF.

In DNA form, the CDR3 reads TGTGCCAGCAGCTTCGCGGGACAGGGCCTCCACGAGCAGTACTTC. It codes for CASSFAGQGLHEQYF. The chain carries TRBV5-5 and TRBJ2-7; the match to TRBD1 covers 9 bases. Per germline, CDR1 SGHKS and CDR2 YYEKEE (reference sequence). This CDR3 spans 15 amino acids. V shed 2 bases, J shed 5 bases, and the junction held 8 bases outside the gene matches.

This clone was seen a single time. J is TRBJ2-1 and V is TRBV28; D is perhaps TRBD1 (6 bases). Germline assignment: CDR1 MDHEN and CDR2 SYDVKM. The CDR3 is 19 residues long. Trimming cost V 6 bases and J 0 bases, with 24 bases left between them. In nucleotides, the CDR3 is TGTGCCAGCAGAACCCCCGGGACATCATCATCGGGCTCCTACAATGAGCAGTTCTTC. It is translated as CASRTPGTSSSGSYNEQFF. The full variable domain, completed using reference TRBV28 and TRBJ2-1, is DVKVTQSSRYLVKRTGEKVFLECVQDMDHENMFWYRQDPGLGLRLIYFSYDVKMKEKGDIPEGYSVSREKKERFSLILESASTNQTSMYLCASRTPGTSSSGSYNEQFFGPGTRLTVL.

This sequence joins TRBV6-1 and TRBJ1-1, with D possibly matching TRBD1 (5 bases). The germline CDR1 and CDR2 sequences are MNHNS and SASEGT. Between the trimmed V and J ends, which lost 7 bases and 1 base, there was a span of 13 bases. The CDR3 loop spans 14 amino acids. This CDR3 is CASTTLRGNTEAFF. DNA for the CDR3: TGTGCCAGCACTACCTTAAGGGGGAACACTGAAGCTTTCTTT.